This TCR beta chain was retrieved from a study of beta chain features in type 1 diabetes. In the study overall: Summed over all samples, the examined sorted cells came to 100 million to 130 million. Study-wide findings and caveats: Moderate yet significant TCRB CDR3 shortening was seen in Type 1 diabetes patients in all four CD4+ subsets. Patients with type 1 diabetes carried fewer insertions and had more deletions at their VDJ junctions. Within the patient group, naive, central memory and Treg TCRB repertoires appeared more similar to each other than within healthy donors.

Averaging around 120 mL, one heparinised blood draw was given by each donor. Worth noting for this clone: Its antigen remains unknown.

Sequencing targeted expressed TCRB transcripts, as all isolated RNA had been reverse transcribed. The assay was immunoSEQ multiplex PCR, and TCRdb's table has in-frame clones only and misses some. The sample records about 710,000 clones, over 13% being singletons. This sequence originates from a man between 18 and 29 years old with type 1 diabetes. The sample consisted of naive CD4+ T cells from blood.

Here the CDR3 reads CASSLSLFTPGGSYEQYF. In DNA form, the CDR3 reads TGCGCCAGCAGCTTGAGTTTGTTCACCCCAGGGGGCTCCTACGAGCAGTACTTC. The chain combines TRBV5-1 with TRBJ2-7, with TRBD1 identical over 7 bases. CDR1 is SGHRS and CDR2 is YFSETQ in the germline V gene. The CDR3 loop spans 18 amino acids. V gave up 1 base and J gave up 0 bases; unmatched junction bases: 13.